This T cell receptor (beta chain) comes out of a study of shared clonotypes between healthy human individuals. Study results and limitations: Since donors were few, the genetic and exposure-history diversity represented was limited.

About this clone itself: What it recognizes is unknown.

The assay ran at deep level. Profiling relied on immunoSEQ multiplex PCR, and the TCRdb table lists in-frame clones only, not all of them. The sample consists of about 490,000 clones, roughly 80% of them appearing once. The ends were cut back, 1 base at V and 0 bases at J, with 4 bases in the middle. CDR1 is LNHDA and CDR2 is SQIVND in the germline V gene (reference sequence). The CDR3 is made up of 15 amino acids. The receptor's source is a woman aged 40 to 50 in good health. Some clones in this sample may be carry-over from other donors' samples. The chain carries TRBV19 and TRBJ2-6; no definite D call. Sequenced material: PBMCs. The CDR3 here is CASSIGGSGANVLTF. CDR3 coding DNA: TGTGCCAGTAGTATAGGGGGCTCTGGGGCCAACGTCCTGACTTTC.